The table lists the clone carrying this TCR beta chain with many counts. The data belong to a study of identical twins. Healthy Caucasian donors formed the entire cohort. Unique molecular identifiers were in the cDNA, with template-switch universal primer binding. MiXCR, run by TCRdb on the 5' RACE reads, gives a single entry per CDR3 protein. Seen here are 250,000 to 300,000 distinct CDR3 sequences, less than 9.5% observed once, and the top ten hold approximately 6.6%. The data also belong to a second study, concerning yellow fever vaccine responses in identical twins.

The clonotype was recovered from a woman under 30 in good health. Specimen: CD8+ T cells sorted from blood.

CDR3 amino acids: CASSSPAKSDTQYF. CDR3 coding DNA: TGTGCCAGCAGCTCCCCGGCTAAATCAGATACGCAGTATTTT. The V gene is TRBV7-9, the J gene TRBJ2-3; D unclear. The germline V gene has CDR1 SEHNR and CDR2 FQNEAQ (reference sequence). Deletions cut 4 bases from V and 4 bases from J, with 12 bases between. The CDR3 totals 14 residues. The whole variable domain, filled in from reference TRBV7-9 and TRBJ2-3, reads DTGVSQNPRHKITKRGQNVTFRCDPISEHNRLYWYRQTLGQGPEFLTYFQNEAQLEKSRLLSDRFSAERPKGSFSTLEIQRTEQGDSAMYLCASSSPAKSDTQYFGPGTRLTVL.